This T cell receptor beta chain was recovered during a study of blood T cell repertoires in COVID-19. On the study more broadly: Some COVID-19 samples were acute and others convalescent; all came from the United States, Italy and Spain. In each case, the material was cDNA or gDNA derived from T cells, B-cell-depleted T cells, or PBMCs.

Source study methods: Counts of nucleated cells, estimated from reference gene primer amplification, were obtained. Sequenced by immunoSEQ multiplex PCR; TCRdb stores in-frame clones only, minus some. D and trimming were read from the DNA, whereas the V and J calls and clone size are those reported in that table. The table has approximately 110,000 clones, about 85% seen once. The sequenced sample was peripheral blood. The clonotype was recovered from a man aged 50-59 years with acute or convalescent COVID-19.

CDR3 region: CASTDNRGIITEAFF. The CDR3 DNA follows: TGTGCCAGTACCGATAACAGGGGGATCATCACTGAAGCTTTCTTT. This chain joins TRBV19 and TRBJ1-1; 8 nucleotides align to TRBD1. The CDR3 contains 15 residues. Germline V gives CDR1 LNHDA, CDR2 SQIVND (reference sequence). V gave up 7 bases and J gave up 4 bases; unmatched junction bases: 11.